This passage covers 19 T cell receptor beta chains from one sample sequenced in a study of CXCR3-negative and CXCR3-positive naive CD8 T cells. Study conclusions and caveats: When CXCR3-positive naive cells were set against CXCR3-negative naive cells, the former had more hydrophobic TRB CDR3s.

5' RACE that incorporated UMI labels was used to prepare the TRB cDNA libraries. TCRdb re-called the 5' RACE reads; one entry per CDR3 protein, DNA not given. This sample's table reports some 130,000 distinct CDR3 sequences. Their antigens are not known. The sample comprised naive CXCR3+ CD8+ T cells from blood. Regarding subset: CD45RO-CCR7+CD27+CD95- naive CD8+ T cells expressing CXCR3 (TNR3+). The receptors here all came from a human donor in good health. Some clones in this sample may be carry-over from other donors' samples.

The chain recombines TRBV29-1 with TRBJ2-2; TCRdb proposes TRBD2, but this gene call is untestable without DNA. Germline V gene lookup returns CDR1 SQVTM and CDR2 ANQGSEA. The CDR3 length is 15 residues. The CDR3 loop reads CSVLPQESNTGELFF.

The genes are TRBV28 and TRBJ2-3. Looked up from germline, CDR1 is MDHEN and CDR2 is SYDVKM. The CDR3 spans 14 residues. This chain's CDR3 is CASSLRIRPDTQYF.

This rearrangement joins TRBV4-1 to TRBJ2-1; TCRdb's D gene call, TRBD2, goes unchecked for lack of DNA. The CDR3 loop spans 16 amino acids. Germline CDR1 reads MGHRA; CDR2 reads YSYEKL. CDR3 in amino acids: CASSQVGVSGSNEQFF.

The chain links TRBV28 to TRBJ2-2; the TCRdb D gene call, TRBD2, has no DNA to confirm it. Germline V CDR1 and CDR2: MDHEN, SYDVKM. The length of the CDR3 is 14 residues. The CDR3 sequence: CASRRLAGPGELFF. The whole variable domain, filled in from reference TRBV28 and TRBJ2-2, reads DVKVTQSSRYLVKRTGEKVFLECVQDMDHENMFWYRQDPGLGLRLIYFSYDVKMKEKGDIPEGYSVSREKKERFSLILESASTNQTSMYLCASRRLAGPGELFFGEGSRLTVL.

The rearrangement joins TRBV19 to TRBJ1-1; TCRdb lists TRBD1, though no DNA is available to test this call. The CDR3 loop spans 14 amino acids. Germline CDR1 is LNHDA and CDR2 is SQIVND (reference sequence). Here the CDR3 reads CASSGAGGETEAFF. Based on the CDR3 plus reference TRBV19 and TRBJ1-1, the full variable domain is DGGITQSPKYLFRKEGQNVTLSCEQNLNHDAMYWYRQDPGQGLRLIYYSQIVNDFQKGDIAEGYSVSREKKESFPLTVTSAQKNPTAFYLCASSGAGGETEAFFGQGTRLTVV.

The CDR3 loop reads CASRGGDTQYF. This sequence joins TRBV4-2 and TRBJ2-3; without DNA, the TCRdb call of TRBD2 cannot be checked. The CDR3 is 11 residues long. Germline CDR1 reads LGHNA; CDR2 reads YNFKEQ.

The CDR3 spells CASSPVTRGTEAFF. J is TRBJ1-1 and V is TRBV7-9; TCRdb reports TRBD1, a call that lacks DNA to check it against. CDR1 and CDR2 (germline): SEHNR, FQNEAQ (reference sequence). The CDR3 runs to 14 residues.

The chain couples TRBV5-4 to TRBJ2-7; TCRdb's D call, TRBD2, is unchecked because there is no DNA. There are 15 residues in the CDR3. Germline V gives CDR1 SGHNT, CDR2 YYREEE (reference sequence). The CDR3 reads CASSLGQGLSYEQYF.

V and J are TRBV20-1 and TRBJ2-7; TCRdb's D gene call, TRBD1, goes unchecked for lack of DNA. In germline, CDR1 is DFQATT, CDR2 SNEGSKA (reference sequence). The length of the CDR3 is 16 residues. The chain's CDR3 is CSARERVGGGPYEQYF.

The V call is TRBV29-1, the J call TRBJ2-3; TCRdb designates TRBD2, a call that cannot be tested without DNA. CDR3 size: 17 residues. Germline values: CDR1 SQVTM, CDR2 ANQGSEA. CDR3 loop: CSVDTTSGGPSTDTQYF.

The CDR3 loop reads CASSPDLAGVYTGELFF. The J gene is TRBJ2-2, the V gene TRBV4-3; without DNA, the TCRdb call of TRBD2 cannot be checked. The germline V gene has CDR1 LGHNA and CDR2 YSLEER. This CDR3 contains 17 residues.

The V and J genes are TRBV6-5 and TRBJ2-3; the TCRdb D gene call, TRBD2, has no DNA to confirm it. The CDR3 extends over 16 amino acids. From germline, CDR1 is MNHEY and CDR2 SVGAGI. This CDR3 reads CASNQLAGGPGDTQYF.

The chain links TRBV10-2 to TRBJ2-7. The CDR3 runs 13 residues. Per the germline V gene, CDR1 is WSHSY and CDR2 is SAAADI. CDR3 sequence reads: CATLRTSSYEQYF.

CDR3 residues: CAISESGRTNTGELFF. The chain uses TRBV10-3 and TRBJ2-2. Germline values: CDR1 ENHRY, CDR2 SYGVKD. This CDR3 is built from 16 residues.

This rearrangement joins TRBV28 to TRBJ2-5. CDR1 MDHEN and CDR2 SYDVKM come from the germline V gene. The CDR3 loop spans 13 amino acids. This CDR3 reads CASTPSGQETQYF.

The V and J genes are TRBV11-2 and TRBJ2-6. Per the germline V gene, CDR1 is SGHAT and CDR2 is FQNNGV. The CDR3 covers 16 residues. This CDR3 is CASSSWSLSGANVLTF.

The chain recombines TRBV7-6 with TRBJ2-2; the TCRdb D gene call, TRBD2, has no DNA to confirm it. Germline CDR1 reads SGHVS; CDR2 reads FNYEAQ. This CDR3 has 15 amino acids. The CDR3 loop reads CASSRTSGNTGELFF.

This chain connects TRBV3-1 to TRBJ1-2; with no DNA, the TCRdb D assignment of TRBD1 cannot be verified. The V gene's germline CDR1 is LGHDT and CDR2 YNNKEL (reference sequence). The CDR3 loop spans 15 amino acids. The CDR3 protein is CASSPQGRPGYGYTF. Variable domain in full (rest from reference TRBV3-1 and TRBJ1-2): DTAVSQTPKYLVTQMGNDKSIKCEQNLGHDTMYWYKQDSKKFLKIMFSYNNKELIINETVPNRFSPKSPDKAHLNLHINSLELGDSAVYFCASSPQGRPGYGYTFGSGTRLTVV.

The CDR3 here is CSVFPYNTEAFF. The genes are TRBV29-1 and TRBJ1-1; the TRBD1 assignment by TCRdb is unverifiable without DNA. The germline V gene encodes CDR1 SQVTM and CDR2 ANQGSEA. The CDR3 totals 12 residues.